This T cell receptor (beta chain) is drawn from a study of blood T cell repertoires in COVID-19. Germline lookup yields CDR1 SGHTA and CDR2 FQGNSA. V gave up 2 bases and J gave up 4 bases, with 17 bases separating them. The CDR3 runs to 16 residues. The participants were between roughly 18 and 89 years old and came from about two dozen US areas. Cohorts were determined from participant-reported clinical history. In the original analysis: Nucleated cell counts were estimated from reference gene primer amplification. Generated by immunoSEQ multiplex PCR, the TCRdb table keeps only in-frame clones and is missing some. The DNA was the basis for D and trimming; V, J and clone size are from that table. The sample carries some 210,000 clones, 80% to 85% recorded once.

Sequencing was performed on PBMCs or T cells enriched from blood (not recorded which). The chain uses TRBV7-2 and TRBJ1-2, with a weak D call TRBD1 (5 bases). The clonotype was recovered from a woman in her fifties or sixties with acute COVID-19. CDR3 nucleotides: TGTGCCAGCAGCTTACTCCCCCCGCGGGACGGCTATGGCTACACCTTC. As protein: CASSLLPPRDGYGYTF.